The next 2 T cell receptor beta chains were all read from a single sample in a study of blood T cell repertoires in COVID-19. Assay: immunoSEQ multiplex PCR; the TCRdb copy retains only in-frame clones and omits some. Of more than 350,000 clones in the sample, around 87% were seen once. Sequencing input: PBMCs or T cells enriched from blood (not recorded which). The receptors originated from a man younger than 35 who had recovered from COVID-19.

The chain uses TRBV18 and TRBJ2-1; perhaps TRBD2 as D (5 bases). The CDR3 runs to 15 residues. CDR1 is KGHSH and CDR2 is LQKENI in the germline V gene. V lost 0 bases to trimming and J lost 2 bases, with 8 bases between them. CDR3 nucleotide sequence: TGTGCCAGCTCACCACCAGCGCGGGCCTACAATGAGCAGTTCTTC. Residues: CASSPPARAYNEQFF.

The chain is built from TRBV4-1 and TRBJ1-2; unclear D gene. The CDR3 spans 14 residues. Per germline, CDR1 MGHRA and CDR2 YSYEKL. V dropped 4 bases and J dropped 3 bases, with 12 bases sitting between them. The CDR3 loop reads CASSPPLTYYGYTF. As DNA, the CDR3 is TGCGCCAGCAGCCCACCCCTAACCTACTATGGCTACACCTTC.